This TCR beta chain originates from a study of blood T cell repertoires in COVID-19. In germline, CDR1 is LNHDA, CDR2 SQIVND (reference sequence). This CDR3 region has 14 residues. V was cut by 1 base and J by 0 bases, with 7 bases left in between. Measured with immunoSEQ multiplex PCR; TCRdb has only the in-frame clones, and not every one. The sample lists 200,000 to 300,000 clones, about 83% seen once, with more than 5.5% in the top ten. The chain employs TRBV19 and TRBJ2-7; D remains unclear. Sequenced material: peripheral blood. The sequence was collected from a human donor in a cohort sampled during active COVID-19. CDR3 loop: CASSIAAGSYEQYF. CDR3 bases: TGTGCCAGTAGTATAGCAGCAGGCTCCTACGAGCAGTACTTC.